The T cell receptor beta chain described here comes from a study of OX40 agonist ivuxolimab in advanced cancers. About the study: Ivuxolimab, an antibody that agonizes OX40 (CD134), was administered to the patients. The study gave patients intravenous ivuxolimab at 0.01 to 10 mg/kg every 2 weeks. The study, taken as a whole, reports: The antigen specificity of the peripheral T cells (those that were expanded) was not determined.

The germline V gene encodes CDR1 SGHTA and CDR2 FQGNSA. This CDR3 contains 16 residues. J was trimmed by 2 bases and V by 5 bases; bases with no gene match: 12. The method was immunoSEQ multiplex PCR; TCRdb's version includes in-frame clones alone and lacks a portion of them. This table has roughly 48,000 clones, more than 80% appearing once. Points on this clone: Antigen specificity is unknown.

The J gene is TRBJ2-7, the V gene TRBV7-2; 7 bases are shared with TRBD2. The receptor was derived from an adult with an advanced solid tumor such as melanoma, head and neck, liver or kidney cancer. Sequenced here: CD4+ or CD8+ T cells sorted from blood, sampled in a trial of the OX40 agonist ivuxolimab. This CDR3 reads CASSPGWRGSPYEQYF. The CDR3 DNA sequence: TGTGCCAGCAGCCCAGGGTGGCGGGGGAGCCCCTACGAGCAGTACTTC.